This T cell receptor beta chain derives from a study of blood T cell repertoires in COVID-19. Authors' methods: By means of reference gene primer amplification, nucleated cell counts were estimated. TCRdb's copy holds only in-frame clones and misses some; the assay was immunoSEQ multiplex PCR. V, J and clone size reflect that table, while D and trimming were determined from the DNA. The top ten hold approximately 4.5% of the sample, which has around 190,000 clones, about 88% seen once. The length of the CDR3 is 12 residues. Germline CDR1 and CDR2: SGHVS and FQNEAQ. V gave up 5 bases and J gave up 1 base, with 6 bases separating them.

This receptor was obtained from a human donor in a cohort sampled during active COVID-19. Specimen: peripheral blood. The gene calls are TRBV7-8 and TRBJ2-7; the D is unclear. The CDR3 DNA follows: TGTGCCAGCAGCGGGCTGTCCTACGAGCAGTACTTC. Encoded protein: CASSGLSYEQYF.